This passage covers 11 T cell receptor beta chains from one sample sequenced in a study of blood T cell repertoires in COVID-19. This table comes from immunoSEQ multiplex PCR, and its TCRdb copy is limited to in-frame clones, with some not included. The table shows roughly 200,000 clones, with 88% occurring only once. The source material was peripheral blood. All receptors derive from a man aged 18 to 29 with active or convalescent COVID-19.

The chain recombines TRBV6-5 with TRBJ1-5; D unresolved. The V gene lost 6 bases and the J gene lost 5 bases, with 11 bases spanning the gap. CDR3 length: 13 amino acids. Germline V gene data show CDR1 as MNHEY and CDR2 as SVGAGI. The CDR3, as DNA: TGTGCCAGCAGGAAGGAGGGCTATCAGCCCCAGCATTTT. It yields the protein CASRKEGYQPQHF.

The CDR3 nucleotides read TGTGCCAGCAGCCAAGCACCAGGGCGGAGGAACACTGAAGCTTTCTTT. It codes for CASSQAPGRRNTEAFF. This sequence joins TRBV4-2 and TRBJ1-1; D possibly corresponds to TRBD1 (5 bases). The V gene's germline CDR1 is LGHNA and CDR2 YNFKEQ. V shed 1 base and J shed 1 base, with 13 bases lying between them. CDR3 length: 16 residues.

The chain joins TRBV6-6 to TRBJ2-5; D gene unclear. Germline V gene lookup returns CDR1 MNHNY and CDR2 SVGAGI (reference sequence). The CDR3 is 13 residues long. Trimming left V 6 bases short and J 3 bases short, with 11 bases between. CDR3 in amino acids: CASSHTLEETQYF. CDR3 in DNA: TGTGCCAGCAGCCATACCTTAGAAGAGACCCAGTACTTC.

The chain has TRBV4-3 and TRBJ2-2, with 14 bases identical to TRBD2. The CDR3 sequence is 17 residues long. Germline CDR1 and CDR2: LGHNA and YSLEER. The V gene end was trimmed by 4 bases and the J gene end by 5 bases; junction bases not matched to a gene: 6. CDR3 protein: CASSRSGTSGSTGELFF. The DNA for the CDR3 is TGCGCCAGCAGCCGGTCCGGGACTAGCGGGAGTACCGGGGAGCTGTTTTTT.

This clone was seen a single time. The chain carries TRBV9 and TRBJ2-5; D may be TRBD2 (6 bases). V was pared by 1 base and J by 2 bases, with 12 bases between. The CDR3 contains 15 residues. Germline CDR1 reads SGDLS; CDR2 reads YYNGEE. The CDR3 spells CASSVWGDVQETQYF. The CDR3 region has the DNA TGTGCCAGCAGCGTATGGGGGGACGTGCAAGAGACCCAGTACTTC.

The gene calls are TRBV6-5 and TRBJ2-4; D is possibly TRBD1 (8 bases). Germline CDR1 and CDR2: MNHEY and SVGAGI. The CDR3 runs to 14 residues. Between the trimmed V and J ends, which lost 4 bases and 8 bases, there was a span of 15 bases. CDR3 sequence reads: CASSSDRGGDIQYF. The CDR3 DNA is TGTGCCAGCAGTTCCGACAGGGGAGGGGACATTCAGTACTTC.

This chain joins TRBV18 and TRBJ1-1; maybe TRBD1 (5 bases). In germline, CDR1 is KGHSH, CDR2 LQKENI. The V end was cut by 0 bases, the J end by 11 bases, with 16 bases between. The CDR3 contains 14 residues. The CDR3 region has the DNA TGTGCCAGCTCACCACCGGAAGACAGTATTAGGGCTTTCTTT. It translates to CASSPPEDSIRAFF.

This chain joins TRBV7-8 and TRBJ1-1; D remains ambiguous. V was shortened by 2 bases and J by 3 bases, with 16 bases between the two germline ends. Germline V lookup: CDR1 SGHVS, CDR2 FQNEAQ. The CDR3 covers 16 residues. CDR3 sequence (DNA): TGTGCCAGCAGCTTACTCCAGTCCTTGGCGGACACTGAAGCTTTCTTT. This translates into CASSLLQSLADTEAFF.

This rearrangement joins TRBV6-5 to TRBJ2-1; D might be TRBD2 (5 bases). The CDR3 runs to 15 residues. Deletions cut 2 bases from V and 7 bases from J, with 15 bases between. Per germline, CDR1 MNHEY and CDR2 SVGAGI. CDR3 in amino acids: CASSYAGSIRNEQFF. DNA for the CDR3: TGTGCCAGCAGTTACGCGGGTAGTATTAGGAATGAGCAGTTCTTC.

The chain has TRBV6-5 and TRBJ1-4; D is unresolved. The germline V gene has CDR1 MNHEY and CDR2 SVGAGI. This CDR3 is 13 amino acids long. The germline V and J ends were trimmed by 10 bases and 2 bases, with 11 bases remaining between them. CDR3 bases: TGTGCCACCCAAGGGAGCACTAATGAAAAACTGTTTTTT. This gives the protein CATQGSTNEKLFF.

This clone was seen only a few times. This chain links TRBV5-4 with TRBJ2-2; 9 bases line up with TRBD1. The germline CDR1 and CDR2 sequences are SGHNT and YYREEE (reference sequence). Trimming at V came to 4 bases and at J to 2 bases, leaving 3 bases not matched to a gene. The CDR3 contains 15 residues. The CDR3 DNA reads TGTGCCAGCAGCGGACAGGGGCGAAACACCGGGGAGCTGTTTTTT. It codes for CASSGQGRNTGELFF.